Each of the 7 T cell receptor beta chains below was sequenced from the same sample in a study of cytomegalovirus exposure and HLA in healthy donors. Sequencing used immunoSEQ multiplex PCR; TCRdb keeps in-frame clones, though not all of them. The sample records about 130,000 clones, more than 80% being singletons. Material: PBMCs. These receptors were taken from a woman under 40 in good health and CMV-seropositive.

This clone was recorded only once. The CDR3 DNA follows: TGCGCCAGCAGCTTGGCCATCACAGGGGGCGATACTTCCTACGAGCAGTACTTC. It translates to CASSLAITGGDTSYEQYF. V usage is TRBV5-1 and J usage is TRBJ2-7; 9 nucleotides agree with TRBD1. The V gene's germline CDR1 is SGHRS and CDR2 YFSETQ. V lost 0 bases and J lost 1; bases outside the gene matches: 11. The CDR3 spans 18 residues.

A single count supports this clone. The V gene is TRBV18, the J gene TRBJ2-1, with a possible D match to TRBD2 (6 bases). The CDR3 consists of 13 residues. Germline V gives CDR1 KGHSH, CDR2 LQKENI. V lost 5 bases and J 6 bases, leaving 11 bases between the germline ends. CDR3 sequence reads: CASSSTSSNEQFF. The CDR3 nucleotides are TGTGCCAGCTCATCCACTAGCTCCAATGAGCAGTTCTTC.

The chain recombines TRBV18 with TRBJ2-6; unclear D gene. The germline CDR1 and CDR2 sequences are KGHSH and LQKENI. The CDR3 length is 15 residues. The V and J ends lost 4 bases and 0 bases respectively, with 7 bases between them. The CDR3 region is CASSQDNSGANVLTF. CDR3 bases: TGTGCCAGCTCACAAGACAACTCTGGGGCCAACGTCCTGACTTTC.

The chain is built from TRBV28 and TRBJ2-7; 7 bases are a match to TRBD2. The J segment lost 0 bases and the V segment lost 7 bases, leaving 6 bases of the junction unmatched. Germline lookup yields CDR1 MDHEN and CDR2 SYDVKM. The CDR3 totals 14 residues. This CDR3 reads CASITGGSSYEQYF. CDR3 DNA: TGTGCCAGCATTACAGGCGGGAGCTCCTACGAGCAGTACTTC.

V and J are TRBV10-3 and TRBJ1-3; D remains unclear. V lost 2 bases to trimming and J lost 0 bases, with 8 bases between them. CDR1 ENHRY and CDR2 SYGVKD come from the germline V gene. The CDR3 has 15 residues. CDR3 DNA: TGTGCCATCAGTGAGAATTTCGGCTCTGGAAACACCATATATTTT. Amino acid sequence: CAISENFGSGNTIYF.

This chain links TRBV6-1 with TRBJ1-5; maybe TRBD1 (6 bases). CDR1 is MNHNS, CDR2 SASEGT, per germline. V was clipped by 0 bases and J by 7 bases, with 13 bases between them. This CDR3 comprises 15 residues. CDR3 in DNA: TGTGCCAGCAGTGAAGCTGGCGGGGGCAGGCAGCCCCAGCATTTT. It is translated as CASSEAGGGRQPQHF.

The V and J genes are TRBV28 and TRBJ2-7; 8 bases map to TRBD1. Germline V gene sequence: CDR1 MDHEN, CDR2 SYDVKM. The CDR3 totals 14 residues. Trimming cost V 6 bases and J 4 bases; bases outside gene matches: 8. CDR3 nucleotide sequence: TGTGCCAGCAGAGCCGGGACAGGTGGTTACGAGCAGTACTTC. This encodes CASRAGTGGYEQYF.